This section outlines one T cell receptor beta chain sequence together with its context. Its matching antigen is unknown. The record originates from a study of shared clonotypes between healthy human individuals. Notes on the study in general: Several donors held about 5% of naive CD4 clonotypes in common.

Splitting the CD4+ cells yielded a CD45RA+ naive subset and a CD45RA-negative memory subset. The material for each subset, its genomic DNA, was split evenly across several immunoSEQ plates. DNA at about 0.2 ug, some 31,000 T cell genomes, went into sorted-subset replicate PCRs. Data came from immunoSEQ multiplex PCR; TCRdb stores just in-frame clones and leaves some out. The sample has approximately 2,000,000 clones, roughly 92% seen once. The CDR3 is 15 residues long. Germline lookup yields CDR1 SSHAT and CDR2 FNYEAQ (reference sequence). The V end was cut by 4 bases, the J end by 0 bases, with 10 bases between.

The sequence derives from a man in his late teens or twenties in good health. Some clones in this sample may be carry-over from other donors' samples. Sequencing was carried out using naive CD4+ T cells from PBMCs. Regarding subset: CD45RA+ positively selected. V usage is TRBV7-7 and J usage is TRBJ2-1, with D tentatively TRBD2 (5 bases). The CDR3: CASSYGMSSYNEQFF. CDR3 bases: TGTGCCAGCAGCTACGGGATGAGCTCCTACAATGAGCAGTTCTTC.